The 21 T cell receptor beta chains presented below share a single source sample, sequenced in a study of cytomegalovirus exposure and HLA in healthy donors. The PCR used 60 Vbeta and 13 Jbeta primers. Sequencing was performed with immunoSEQ multiplex PCR; in TCRdb, only in-frame clones are kept and a portion is missing. The table shows 150,000 to 200,000 clones, with more than 9.5% occurring only once. Material: PBMCs. Source of these receptors: a middle-aged man in good health and CMV-seropositive.

This clone was counted a few times. The chain couples TRBV2 to TRBJ1-4; 7 bases fit TRBD1. The CDR3 covers 14 residues. After removal of 3 bases from V and 5 bases from J, the junction contained 3 bases not matched to a gene. The V gene's germline CDR1 is SNHLY and CDR2 FYNNEI. CDR3 protein: CASSEGQLNEKLFF. The DNA for the CDR3 is TGTGCCAGCAGTGAGGGACAGCTAAATGAAAAACTGTTTTTT.

The rearrangement links TRBV7-2 to TRBJ2-3; D call uncertain. Trimming stripped 5 bases from V and 5 bases from J, with 8 bases between. This CDR3 has 12 amino acids. Germline loops: CDR1 SGHTA, CDR2 FQGNSA. CDR3: CASSVHGDTQYF. Here the CDR3 DNA reads TGTGCCAGCAGCGTACATGGAGATACGCAGTATTTT.

The chain links TRBV9 to TRBJ1-1; unclear D gene. Germline V gene sequence: CDR1 SGDLS, CDR2 YYNGEE. Trimming left V 3 bases short and J 5 bases short, with 14 bases between. There are 14 residues in the CDR3. CDR3 in DNA: TGTGCCAGCAGCGCCAACACCGGGAGGACTGAAGCTTTCTTT. Residues: CASSANTGRTEAFF.

With regard to this clone: This likely reflects a read error, since a far larger clone is one base away. The rearrangement uses TRBV13 and TRBJ2-1; a weak D match, TRBD2 (7 bases). The length of the CDR3 is 13 residues. CDR1 PRHDT and CDR2 FYEKMQ come from the germline V gene (reference sequence). DNA for the CDR3: TGTGCCAGCAGATTAGGGGGGGGAAATGAGCAGTTCTTC. It codes for CASRLGGGNEQFF.

The chain has TRBV9 and TRBJ2-3; 11 nucleotides line up with TRBD1. Germline V gene data show CDR1 as SGDLS and CDR2 as YYNGEE. The V gene end was trimmed by 2 bases and the J gene end by 5 bases; junction bases not matched to a gene: 10. The CDR3 length is 17 residues. Here the CDR3 reads CASSVSLAGQGEDTQYF. The CDR3 coding sequence is TGTGCCAGCAGCGTCTCTTTGGCGGGACAGGGGGAAGATACGCAGTATTTT.

The chain recombines TRBV2 with TRBJ1-5; D possibly corresponds to TRBD1 (5 bases). The CDR3 has 13 amino acids. V shed 9 bases and J shed 6 bases, with 15 bases lying between them. Germline CDR1 is SNHLY and CDR2 is FYNNEI. The CDR3 protein is CASASGLGQPQHF. CDR3 in DNA: TGTGCCAGTGCCTCAGGGCTTGGTCAGCCCCAGCATTTT.

This clone was seen a few times. The rearrangement joins TRBV19 to TRBJ2-2; 9 bases line up with TRBD1. The CDR3 is made up of 14 amino acids. Germline trimming cut 11 bases from V and 6 bases from J; bases unmatched to any gene: 10. CDR1 and CDR2 from the germline V gene are LNHDA and SQIVND (reference sequence). The CDR3 protein is CAGRWTGASGELFF. DNA of the CDR3: TGTGCCGGCCGATGGACAGGGGCGTCCGGGGAGCTGTTTTTT.

The chain recombines TRBV5-4 with TRBJ2-3; 7 bases align to TRBD2. Germline V gene sequence: CDR1 SGHNT, CDR2 YYREEE (reference sequence). This CDR3 has 15 residues. V gave up 4 bases and J gave up 7 bases; unmatched junction bases: 12. CDR3 region: CASSGGSQRGYTQYF. The CDR3 coding sequence is TGTGCCAGCAGCGGTGGGAGCCAGCGGGGTTATACGCAGTATTTT.

V is TRBV5-1 and J is TRBJ1-1, with D perhaps TRBD1 (5 bases). V was cut by 1 base and J by 1 base, with 11 bases left in between. There are 15 residues in the CDR3. Per germline, CDR1 SGHRS and CDR2 YFSETQ. Written as DNA, the CDR3 is TGCGCCAGCAGCTTGAATGGGGGAGGGAACACTGAAGCTTTCTTT. The encoded protein is CASSLNGGGNTEAFF.

The V call is TRBV30, the J call TRBJ2-3; the D gene is possibly TRBD2 (6 bases). The CDR3 consists of 15 residues. CDR1 GTSNPN and CDR2 SVGIG come from the germline V gene (reference sequence). Trimming left V 3 bases short and J 0 bases short, with 13 bases between. CDR3 region: CAWRGAGSSTDTQYF. CDR3 nucleotides: TGTGCCTGGAGAGGGGCGGGGTCTAGCACAGATACGCAGTATTTT.

The sample holds a few counts of this clone. This chain uses TRBV6-5 with TRBJ2-3; tentatively, D is TRBD2 (7 bases). CDR3 length: 13 residues. CDR1 is MNHEY, CDR2 SVGAGI, per germline. V was cut by 7 bases and J by 5 bases, with 13 bases left in between. CDR3 nucleotide sequence: TGTGCCAGCATGGGGGGGCGGGAAGATACGCAGTATTTT. Translating gives CASMGGREDTQYF.

The sample holds a few counts of this clone. This sample includes further DNA sequences coding for the same CDR3. The chain couples TRBV2 to TRBJ2-3; 10 nucleotides agree with TRBD2. The germline V gene has CDR1 SNHLY and CDR2 FYNNEI. This CDR3 has 17 residues. V shed 5 bases, J shed 3 bases, and the junction held 11 bases outside the gene matches. The CDR3 nucleotides read TGTGCCAGCAGTCCCAGGGGGAGCGGGGGGGCGACAGATACGCAGTATTTT. Its translation: CASSPRGSGGATDTQYF. Together with reference TRBV2 and TRBJ2-3, the CDR3 gives the full variable domain: EPEVTQTPSHQVTQMGQEVILRCVPISNHLYFYWYRQILGQKVEFLVSFYNNEISEKSEIFDDQFSVERPDGSNFTLKIRSTKLEDSAMYFCASSPRGSGGATDTQYFGPGTRLTVL.

The chain carries TRBV5-6 and TRBJ2-4; 9 nucleotides line up with TRBD1. This CDR3 region has 15 residues. Germline CDR1 reads SGHDT; CDR2 reads YYEEEE. V shed 4 bases, J shed 9 bases, and the junction held 11 bases outside the gene matches. For the CDR3, the DNA is TGTGCCAGCAGCCTGGGACAGGGCAATGGGGTCATTCAGTACTTC. This encodes CASSLGQGNGVIQYF.

This clone was counted only a few times. The chain has TRBV5-4 and TRBJ2-4; 8 bases line up with TRBD2. V was clipped by 4 bases and J by 1 base; unmatched bases: 4. CDR1 and CDR2 (germline): SGHNT, YYREEE (reference sequence). The CDR3 spans 15 residues. CDR3 DNA sequence: TGTGCCAGCAGCACGGGGGGGCTGGCCAAAAACATTCAGTACTTC. Amino acids: CASSTGGLAKNIQYF. Variable domain in full (rest from reference TRBV5-4 and TRBJ2-4): ETGVTQSPTHLIKTRGQQVTLRCSSQSGHNTVSWYQQALGQGPQFIFQYYREEENGRGNFPPRFSGLQFPNYSSELNVNALELDDSALYLCASSTGGLAKNIQYFGAGTRLSVL.

This clone was counted only a few times. This chain joins TRBV6-1 and TRBJ1-3, with D possibly matching TRBD1 (5 bases). CDR1 and CDR2 from the germline V gene are MNHNS and SASEGT. The CDR3 loop spans 15 amino acids. Deletions cut 0 bases from V and 5 bases from J, with 11 bases between. The CDR3 here is CASSEARGLRNTIYF. CDR3 bases: TGTGCCAGCAGTGAAGCACGGGGACTACGAAACACCATATATTTT.

This clone has more than one count but fewer than ten. The chain joins TRBV4-3 to TRBJ1-3, with TRBD1 as a possible D gene (5 bases). This CDR3 is 16 amino acids long. V lost 0 bases to trimming and J lost 4 bases, with 13 bases between them. In germline, CDR1 is LGHNA, CDR2 YSLEER. CDR3 DNA sequence: TGCGCCAGCAGCCAAGATCGGGCCAGGGTGGGAAACACCATATATTTT. Protein: CASSQDRARVGNTIYF.

In its sample, this clone was seen a few times. The chain has TRBV27 and TRBJ2-6; 8 positions match TRBD2. Trimming at V came to 11 bases and at J to 4 bases, leaving 10 bases not matched to a gene. The CDR3 covers 15 residues. Germline CDR1 MNHEY, CDR2 SMNVEV (reference sequence). CDR3 nucleotide sequence: TGTGCCCCGGCGGGGGGCGCGTGGGGGGCCAACGTCCTGACTTTC. This translates into CAPAGGAWGANVLTF.

This clone has only a few counts. The DNA for the CDR3 is TGTGCCAGCAGCTTGACTGCATCGGGGTTCAACGAGCAGTACTTC. Translation: CASSLTASGFNEQYF. V is TRBV5-4 and J is TRBJ2-7; TRBD2 is a possible D gene (5 bases). Deletions cut 1 base from V and 5 bases from J, with 16 bases between. Germline V gene sequence: CDR1 SGHNT, CDR2 YYREEE (reference sequence). The CDR3 runs 15 residues.

This clone was counted a few times. This rearrangement joins TRBV4-3 to TRBJ1-5; D perhaps matches TRBD1 (6 bases). Trimming cost V 3 bases and J 3 bases, with 12 bases left between them. The CDR3 is 15 amino acids. Germline CDR1 and CDR2: LGHNA and YSLEER. The CDR3 here is CASSQDHRVNQPQHF. CDR3 DNA: TGCGCCAGCAGCCAGGACCACAGGGTCAATCAGCCCCAGCATTTT.

This chain connects TRBV7-3 to TRBJ1-1, with D perhaps TRBD1 (6 bases). Trimming pared 4 bases from V and 4 bases from J, leaving 10 bases between. The CDR3 sequence is 13 residues long. The V gene's germline CDR1 is SGHTA and CDR2 FQGTGA. The CDR3 region is CASSSDRATEAFF. CDR3 DNA sequence: TGTGCCAGCAGCTCGGACAGAGCCACTGAAGCTTTCTTT.

In its sample, this clone was seen a few times. Written as DNA, the CDR3 is TGCGCCAGCAGCGGGACAGCGAACACCGGGGAGCTGTTTTTT. Translating it yields CASSGTANTGELFF. The J gene is TRBJ2-2, the V gene TRBV5-1; 7 bases align to TRBD1. Germline CDR1 and CDR2: SGHRS and YFSETQ. The V and J ends lost 4 bases and 0 bases, in that order; junction bases with no gene match: 0. The CDR3 contains 14 residues.